The clone carrying this T cell receptor beta chain was recorded a few times. The authors' processing: Quantification of nucleated cells was approximated via reference gene primer amplification. Profiling relied on immunoSEQ multiplex PCR, and the TCRdb table lists in-frame clones only, not all of them. V, J and clone size are taken as reported in that table, and D and trimming were inferred from the DNA itself. The sample gives around 150,000 clones, 76% of which show up once; roughly 3.7% is in the top ten. This sample was included in a study of blood T cell repertoires in COVID-19. Study-level information: Samples taken during acute and convalescent COVID-19 were collected in the United States, Italy and Spain. Nucleic acid was either cDNA or gDNA, and it came from T cells, B-cell-depleted T cells, or PBMCs.

Between the trimmed V and J ends, which lost 5 bases and 10 bases, there was a span of 15 bases. CDR3 length equals 13 residues. From germline, CDR1 is SGHTA and CDR2 FQGNSA. Sequencing was done on a sample of peripheral blood. This clonotype was obtained from a woman over 75 with acute or convalescent COVID-19. The chain carries TRBV7-2 and TRBJ1-5; D might be TRBD1 (5 bases). The CDR3 spells CASSAGSGSPQHF. The CDR3 DNA follows: TGTGCCAGCAGCGCCGGGTCAGGGTCTCCCCAGCATTTT.